Reported below is one T cell receptor beta chain. Germline V gene data show CDR1 as DFQATT and CDR2 as SNEGSKA (reference sequence). CDR3 length: 12 amino acids. Trimming pared 5 bases from V and 5 bases from J, leaving 12 bases between. The data were obtained in a study of blood T cells in healthy people across ages. For the second PCR, which ran for roughly 7 to 11 cycles, a sample-barcoded 5' primer and a J-beta primer mix were used. MiXCR was run by TCRdb on the 5' RACE reads, yielding one entry per CDR3 protein. The sample yields 1,300,000 or so distinct CDR3 sequences, approximately 59% seen once.

J is TRBJ1-2 and V is TRBV20-1; no reliable D call. The TCR was taken from a man between 18 and 35 years old in good health. The sequenced material came from blood. CDR3 protein: CSAYDPEYGYTF. The CDR3 DNA is TGCAGTGCTTACGACCCGGAATATGGCTACACCTTC.